This T cell receptor beta chain was captured by sequencing in a study of Graves' ophthalmopathy and Graves' hyperthyroidism. Study-wide points: The authors also found most expanded thyroid clonotypes above 0.001 frequency in blood. Separation of ophthalmopathy from stable hyperthyroidism was achieved by a 13-signature model, at roughly 88% sensitivity and 81.08% specificity.

TCR beta CDR3 amplification used RNA transcripts. The first round was an RT-PCR with HTBI primers, and the second round was a multiplex PCR. One entry per CDR3 protein results from TCRdb running MiXCR on the multiplex PCR reads. The data hold fewer than 350,000 distinct CDR3 sequences, with 15% to 20% observed a single time. Exclusion criteria comprised other autoimmune diseases, uncontrolled infections, pregnancy or lactation in patients. It was from under 13 ml of fresh peripheral blood that the PBMCs came. This clonotype was seen ten or more times. What it recognizes is unknown. Material for sequencing was peripheral blood. The receptor was isolated from an adult man with Graves' ophthalmopathy.

The CDR3 loop is CASTRGALETQYF. CDR3 DNA: TGTGCCAGCACCCGAGGGGCTTTGGAGACCCAGTACTTC. The chain is built from TRBV7-2 and TRBJ2-5; possibly TRBD1 or TRBD2 for D (5 bases each). CDR1 and CDR2 (germline): SGHTA, FQGNSA. The CDR3 contains 13 residues. Trimming took off 7 bases at V and 5 bases at J, with 14 bases between the two ends.